Following are 30 T cell receptor beta chains from one sample sequenced in a study of shared clonotypes between healthy human individuals. Produced via immunoSEQ multiplex PCR; TCRdb's table is partial and in-frame only. The sample holds roughly 1 million clones, about 77% seen once. Sequencing input: memory CD4+ T cells sorted from blood. Documented subset: CD45RA-negative fraction. These receptors came from a man in his late teens or twenties in good health.

In its sample, this clone was seen a few times. The chain joins TRBV5-4 to TRBJ1-2; D not certain. Germline assignment: CDR1 SGHNT and CDR2 YYREEE (reference sequence). The CDR3 runs to 13 residues. V shed 3 bases and J shed 5 bases, with 11 bases lying between them. CDR3 region: CASSSPGIYGYTF. The CDR3 DNA follows: TGTGCCAGCAGCTCCCCCGGGATATATGGCTACACCTTC.

The table lists this clone with a few counts. The gene calls are TRBV7-9 and TRBJ2-7; no definite D call. Germline assignment: CDR1 SEHNR and CDR2 FQNEAQ (reference sequence). V was shortened by 1 base and J by 12 bases, with 13 bases between the two germline ends. The CDR3 spans 12 residues. The CDR3 DNA reads TGTGCCAGCAGCTTAGGGGCTATTGAAGGGTACTTC. As protein: CASSLGAIEGYF.

V gene TRBV10-3 combines with J gene TRBJ2-5; possible D gene TRBD2, 5 bases. The CDR3 length is 13 residues. V lost 2 bases to trimming and J lost 7 bases, with 11 bases between them. Per germline, CDR1 ENHRY and CDR2 SYGVKD. The CDR3 protein is CAISEGVGGTQYF. CDR3 coding DNA: TGTGCCATCAGTGAGGGGGTCGGAGGGACCCAGTACTTC.

CDR3 in amino acids: CASSLVGTGVSGANVLTF. Here the CDR3 DNA reads TGTGCCAGCAGCTTAGTTGGGACAGGGGTGTCTGGGGCCAACGTCCTGACTTTC. The gene calls are TRBV7-2 and TRBJ2-6; TRBD1 matches 10 bases. Per the germline V gene, CDR1 is SGHTA and CDR2 is FQGNSA. V trimming: 1 base; J trimming: 1 base; junction bases outside the gene matches: 4. This CDR3 has 18 residues.

This clone has a handful of counts. This sequence joins TRBV13 and TRBJ1-1; D is undetermined. V was trimmed by 0 bases and J by 4 bases, leaving 9 bases between them. CDR1 and CDR2 (germline): PRHDT, FYEKMQ (reference sequence). The CDR3 is 14 amino acids. Written as DNA, the CDR3 is TGTGCCAGCAGCTTAGGCCACACCTCCACTGAAGCTTTCTTT. This codes for CASSLGHTSTEAFF.

The chain carries TRBV4-1 and TRBJ2-2, with 10 nucleotides matching TRBD1. The CDR3 is made up of 20 amino acids. V was clipped by 1 base and J by 6 bases; unmatched bases: 17. Germline CDR1 and CDR2: MGHRA and YSYEKL. CDR3 loop: CASSQATTGTGVLRAGELFF. DNA of the CDR3: TGCGCCAGCAGCCAAGCCACTACCGGGACAGGGGTTCTTAGGGCCGGGGAGCTGTTTTTT.

This chain links TRBV7-2 with TRBJ1-3, with D unresolved. V was trimmed by 1 base and J by 0 bases, leaving 7 bases between them. The CDR3 totals 15 residues. Germline V gene sequence: CDR1 SGHTA, CDR2 FQGNSA. The CDR3 loop is CASSLGAGSGNTIYF. The DNA of the CDR3 is TGTGCCAGCAGCTTAGGGGCAGGCTCTGGAAACACCATATATTTT.

This chain joins TRBV5-4 and TRBJ1-2, with D hard to call. The V and J ends lost 4 bases and 3 bases respectively, with 10 bases between them. The CDR3 runs 13 residues. Germline V gene sequence: CDR1 SGHNT, CDR2 YYREEE (reference sequence). CDR3 loop: CASSLGPYYGYTF. DNA for the CDR3: TGTGCCAGCAGCCTGGGTCCGTACTATGGCTACACCTTC.

This chain links TRBV11-3 with TRBJ1-1; 10 nucleotides agree with TRBD1. With 3 bases clipped from V and 4 bases from J, the junction kept 2 bases outside the gene matches. Germline V gene sequence: CDR1 SGHNT, CDR2 YENEEA. The CDR3 runs to 14 residues. The CDR3 protein is CASSLTGGGTEAFF. The CDR3 DNA reads TGTGCCAGCAGCTTGACAGGGGGCGGCACTGAAGCTTTCTTT.

Details on this clone: Other DNA sequences in the same sample also yield this CDR3. This chain connects TRBV2 to TRBJ2-7; 7 nucleotides align to TRBD1. The CDR3 totals 12 residues. Germline V gives CDR1 SNHLY, CDR2 FYNNEI. Losses at the gene ends were 6 bases for V and 4 bases for J; bases not matched to a gene: 3. CDR3 sequence (DNA): TGTGCCAGCAGGGACAGGAGTTACGAGCAGTACTTC. The encoded protein is CASRDRSYEQYF.

The V call is TRBV5-1, the J call TRBJ2-1, with 8 nucleotides matching TRBD2. The J segment lost 10 bases and the V segment lost 4 bases, leaving 13 bases of the junction unmatched. There are 15 residues in the CDR3. From germline, CDR1 is SGHRS and CDR2 YFSETQ. The CDR3 DNA follows: TGCGCCAGCAGCCATACTAGCGGACGAATCGAAGAGCAGTTCTTC. This translates into CASSHTSGRIEEQFF. The variable domain in full, completed from reference TRBV5-1 and TRBJ2-1, reads KAGVTQTPRYLIKTRGQQVTLSCSPISGHRSVSWYQQTPGQGLQFLFEYFSETQRNKGNFPGRFSGRQFSNSRSEMNVSTLELGDSALYLCASSHTSGRIEEQFFGPGTRLTVL.

The chain uses TRBV5-1 and TRBJ2-5; 12 bases align to TRBD2. CDR3 size: 13 residues. CDR1 is SGHRS and CDR2 is YFSETQ in the germline V gene. The V gene end was trimmed by 6 bases and the J gene end by 6 bases; junction bases not matched to a gene: 3. The CDR3 reads CASKTSGGKTQYF. The DNA of the CDR3 is TGCGCCAGCAAGACTAGCGGGGGAAAGACCCAGTACTTC.

V gene TRBV29-1 combines with J gene TRBJ2-2, with TRBD1 matching 9 bases. This CDR3 is built from 13 residues. Per germline, CDR1 SQVTM and CDR2 ANQGSEA. Losses at the gene ends were 8 bases for V and 6 bases for J; bases not matched to a gene: 7. The CDR3 DNA is TGCAGCACGGGACAGGGAGGTTCCGGGGAGCTGTTTTTT. It yields the protein CSTGQGGSGELFF.

The chain employs TRBV7-2 and TRBJ1-2; D gene ambiguous. The CDR3 contains 15 residues. Germline CDR1 and CDR2: SGHTA and FQGNSA. V was pared by 2 bases and J by 6 bases, with 16 bases between. CDR3 residues: CASSLTAGLTDGYTF. The CDR3 DNA follows: TGTGCCAGCAGCTTAACGGCCGGACTGACTGATGGCTACACCTTC.

Only one count was recorded for this clone. The V call is TRBV28, the J call TRBJ2-7; 7 nucleotides align to TRBD1. In germline, CDR1 is MDHEN, CDR2 SYDVKM. The ends lost 8 bases at V and 2 bases at J; junction bases unmatched: 3. The CDR3 length is 12 residues. DNA of the CDR3: TGTGCCAGCGGGACAGAGACCTACGAGCAGTACTTC. Translating gives CASGTETYEQYF.

This rearrangement joins TRBV7-2 to TRBJ1-5, with D unclear. The CDR3 has 13 amino acids. Trimming removed 1 base from V and 6 bases from J, with 7 bases in between. The germline CDR1 and CDR2 sequences are SGHTA and FQGNSA. The CDR3 DNA reads TGTGCCAGCAGCTTAGGGAGAGCTCAGCCCCAGCATTTT. Residues: CASSLGRAQPQHF.

The chain links TRBV28 to TRBJ1-2, with D perhaps matching TRBD1 (6 bases). CDR1 and CDR2 from the germline V gene are MDHEN and SYDVKM. The CDR3 has 11 amino acids. Trimming took off 4 bases at V and 10 bases at J, with 10 bases between the two ends. Here the CDR3 DNA reads TGTGCCAGCAGTTCAAACAGGGACTACACCTTC. Its translation is CASSSNRDYTF.

The chain has TRBV29-1 and TRBJ2-1, with no clear D. CDR3 size: 13 residues. The germline CDR1 and CDR2 sequences are SQVTM and ANQGSEA. Trimming stripped 7 bases from V and 6 bases from J, with 16 bases between. CDR3 sequence: CSAAPALGNEQFF. The CDR3 region has the DNA TGCAGCGCAGCGCCCGCTTTGGGCAATGAGCAGTTCTTC.

As to this clone: Germline is not matched at one junction end, which may reflect a read error. This rearrangement joins TRBV20-1 to TRBJ2-1; D is perhaps TRBD2 (5 bases). In germline, CDR1 is DFQATT, CDR2 SNEGSKA (reference sequence). This CDR3 is built from 10 residues. Here the CDR3 reads CSARETISVF. The CDR3 region has the DNA TGCAGTGCTAGAGAGACTATCTCCGTCTTC.

DNA for the CDR3: TGTGCCAGCAGACGGACAGGAGGCCAAGAGACCCAGTACTTC. Its protein product is CASRRTGGQETQYF. The chain employs TRBV2 and TRBJ2-5; 7 bases line up with TRBD1. Germline CDR1 reads SNHLY; CDR2 reads FYNNEI. The CDR3 covers 14 residues. V shed 6 bases, J shed 1 base, and the junction held 5 bases outside the gene matches.

The J gene is TRBJ2-7, the V gene TRBV5-1, with 8 bases aligning to TRBD1. CDR1 is SGHRS and CDR2 is YFSETQ in the germline V gene. This CDR3 comprises 13 residues. Unmatched junction bases numbered 6, after V lost 4 bases and J lost 6 bases. The CDR3: CASSRGDRSEQYF. DNA of the CDR3: TGCGCCAGCAGCAGGGGGGACAGGTCCGAGCAGTACTTC.

The gene calls are TRBV5-1 and TRBJ2-4; D may be TRBD1 or TRBD2 (5 bases each). V lost 3 bases and J lost 0, with 31 bases in between. This CDR3 region has 22 residues. From germline, CDR1 is SGHRS and CDR2 YFSETQ. CDR3 in DNA: TGCGCCAGCAGCTCAGTGGGGGTACCGCGAAAACAGAGTTCTTTAGCCAAAAACATTCAGTACTTC. Its translation: CASSSVGVPRKQSSLAKNIQYF.

Only a few counts were recorded for this clone. The chain links TRBV19 to TRBJ2-1, with TRBD1 as a possible D gene (6 bases). The V gene's germline CDR1 is LNHDA and CDR2 SQIVND (reference sequence). The CDR3 runs 14 residues. The ends were cut back, 5 bases at V and 7 bases at J, with 15 bases in the middle. The CDR3 sequence is CASSPRTVGNEQFF. The CDR3 DNA is TGTGCCAGTAGTCCGCGGACAGTAGGGAATGAGCAGTTCTTC.

The chain is built from TRBV30 and TRBJ1-2; no clear D gene. Trimming shortened V by 3 bases and J by 5 bases, and 13 bases separated the two germline ends. The CDR3 is made up of 13 amino acids. CDR1 is GTSNPN, CDR2 SVGIG, per germline (reference sequence). Here the CDR3 reads CAWSLAGSYGYTF. As DNA, the CDR3 is TGTGCCTGGAGCCTAGCGGGCAGTTATGGCTACACCTTC.

This clone was counted a few times. This chain uses TRBV5-1 with TRBJ2-5; D is perhaps TRBD2 (5 bases). Between the trimmed V and J ends, which lost 3 bases and 3 bases, there was a span of 12 bases. Looked up from germline, CDR1 is SGHRS and CDR2 is YFSETQ. This CDR3 has 14 amino acids. The CDR3 protein is CASSSGTPKETQYF. As DNA, the CDR3 is TGCGCCAGCAGCTCGGGAACCCCAAAAGAGACCCAGTACTTC.

The rearrangement links TRBV27 to TRBJ2-5; D gene ambiguous. CDR1 MNHEY and CDR2 SMNVEV come from the germline V gene (reference sequence). This CDR3 contains 13 residues. V dropped 6 bases and J dropped 6 bases, with 14 bases sitting between them. CDR3 amino acids: CASSSPLEKTQYF. As DNA, the CDR3 is TGTGCCAGCAGCAGCCCCCTAGAAAAGACCCAGTACTTC.

The CDR3 protein is CASSPNTKGSNQPQHF. DNA of the CDR3: TGTGCCAGCAGTCCTAATACAAAGGGGAGCAATCAGCCCCAGCATTTT. This rearrangement joins TRBV28 to TRBJ1-5; a possible D gene is TRBD1 (5 bases). The CDR3 is 16 residues long. Trimming removed 5 bases at V and 1 base at J, with 15 bases between. Germline V gives CDR1 MDHEN, CDR2 SYDVKM.

This chain links TRBV2 with TRBJ2-3, with 10 bases that match TRBD1. The germline gives CDR1 SNHLY, CDR2 FYNNEI. CDR3 length: 20 amino acids. The trim removed 6 bases at V and 0 bases at J, leaving 18 bases unmatched. In nucleotides, the CDR3 is TGTGCCAGCAGGGGGCCGAGCGAGGGACAGGGGCTAAAAAGCACAGATACGCAGTATTTT. Translation: CASRGPSEGQGLKSTDTQYF. Complete variable domain (other parts from reference TRBV2 and TRBJ2-3): EPEVTQTPSHQVTQMGQEVILRCVPISNHLYFYWYRQILGQKVEFLVSFYNNEISEKSEIFDDQFSVERPDGSNFTLKIRSTKLEDSAMYFCASRGPSEGQGLKSTDTQYFGPGTRLTVL.

This clone came up once. The chain uses TRBV15 and TRBJ2-1; TRBD2 aligns across 14 bases. The V and J ends lost 8 bases and 4 bases, in that order; junction bases with no gene match: 4. Germline CDR1 LNHNV, CDR2 YYDKDF (reference sequence). The CDR3 loop spans 15 amino acids. The CDR3 DNA sequence: TGTGCCACCGGGACTAGCGGGGGCTTTTACAATGAGCAGTTCTTC. It specifies CATGTSGGFYNEQFF.

Concerning this clone itself: A much larger clone lies one base from this, so it may be a read error. Different DNA sequences within this sample yield the same CDR3. The V gene is TRBV14, the J gene TRBJ2-3, with 9 bases identical to TRBD1. This CDR3 has 17 amino acids. CDR1 and CDR2 from the germline V gene are SGHDN and FVKESK. The DNA of the CDR3 is TGTGCTAGCAGCCAAGATATAGGGACAGGGAAAAGAGATACGCAGTATTTT. This encodes CASSQDIGTGKRDTQYF.